The 6 T cell receptor beta chains in this list originate from one sample, sequenced in a study of shared clonotypes between healthy human individuals. Sequencing used immunoSEQ multiplex PCR; TCRdb keeps in-frame clones, though not all of them. The top ten hold around 1.8% of the sample, which has about 680,000 clones, around 73% seen once. Sequenced sample: memory CD4+ T cells sorted from blood. Sample subset: CD45RA-negative fraction. Receptors originate from a woman in her 30s in good health.

Comments on this clone: This sample also contains other DNA sequences that code for the same CDR3. The chain combines TRBV7-9 with TRBJ2-7, with D possibly being TRBD1 (6 bases). Germline CDR1 reads SEHNR; CDR2 reads FQNEAQ (reference sequence). The CDR3 runs 12 residues. Trimming removed 6 bases from V and 5 bases from J, with 11 bases in between. The CDR3 loop is CASSPQGHEQYF. In nucleotides, the CDR3 is TGTGCCAGCAGTCCACAGGGCCACGAGCAGTACTTC.

The chain joins TRBV28 to TRBJ1-4; 7 bases match TRBD1. Germline trimming cut 8 bases from V and 8 bases from J; bases unmatched to any gene: 5. The CDR3 covers 12 residues. Germline V lookup: CDR1 MDHEN, CDR2 SYDVKM. CDR3 protein: CASYNRGEKLFF. In nucleotides, the CDR3 is TGTGCCAGCTATAACAGGGGCGAAAAACTGTTTTTT.

The chain uses TRBV28 and TRBJ2-1, with D possibly being TRBD2 (6 bases). V gave up 2 bases and J gave up 2 bases, with 13 bases separating them. The CDR3 is 16 amino acids. Germline CDR1 reads MDHEN; CDR2 reads SYDVKM. The CDR3 coding sequence is TGTGCCAGCAGTTTAGCGGGGAATCTAGCCTACAATGAGCAGTTCTTC. It yields the protein CASSLAGNLAYNEQFF.

This clone has a handful of counts. This chain uses TRBV7-2 with TRBJ2-3, with a tentative D call TRBD2 (6 bases). The germline V and J ends were trimmed by 5 bases and 5 bases, with 17 bases remaining between them. The CDR3 runs to 15 residues. Germline CDR1 SGHTA, CDR2 FQGNSA. The CDR3 sequence: CASSPEWQAGDTQYF. Here the CDR3 DNA reads TGTGCCAGCAGCCCGGAGTGGCAAGCGGGAGATACGCAGTATTTT.

The rearrangement joins TRBV28 to TRBJ2-7; TRBD2 aligns across 11 bases. The CDR3 loop spans 13 amino acids. In germline, CDR1 is MDHEN, CDR2 SYDVKM. Losses at the gene ends were 8 bases for V and 4 bases for J; bases not matched to a gene: 4. The CDR3 loop is CASSGTSGYEQYF. The CDR3 nucleotides read TGTGCCAGCTCCGGGACTAGCGGATACGAGCAGTACTTC.

The chain carries TRBV7-2 and TRBJ2-1; unclear D gene. The germline V and J ends were trimmed by 4 bases and 0 bases, with 10 bases remaining between them. The CDR3 is 15 amino acids. Germline V lookup: CDR1 SGHTA, CDR2 FQGNSA. The CDR3 coding sequence is TGTGCCAGCAGCTCGGACGCCCTCTCCTACAATGAGCAGTTCTTC. Residues: CASSSDALSYNEQFF.